The 24 T cell receptor beta chains presented below share a single source sample, sequenced in a study of response to subunit inactivated influenza vaccine. TCRdb itself ran the RT-PCR reads through MiXCR, one entry per CDR3 protein. The profile shows about 300,000 distinct CDR3 sequences, 20% to 25% of them singletons. The material sequenced was PBMCs from blood, taken 21 months after vaccination. The origin of the receptors is a man aged 45 to 75 who received an inactivated influenza vaccine.

The chain employs TRBV7-9 and TRBJ2-3, with D possibly TRBD1 on 6 matching bases. CDR1 is SEHNR and CDR2 is FQNEAQ in the germline V gene (reference sequence). This CDR3 is 15 amino acids long. The germline V and J ends were trimmed by 1 base and 2 bases, with 10 bases remaining between them. The CDR3 region is CASSLVQGYTDTQYF. For the CDR3, the DNA is TGTGCCAGCAGCTTAGTGCAGGGGTACACAGATACGCAGTATTTT.

V is TRBV11-2 and J is TRBJ2-7; D remains unclear. This CDR3 has 13 amino acids. In germline, CDR1 is SGHAT, CDR2 FQNNGV. The V end was cut by 5 bases, the J end by 5 bases, with 13 bases between. CDR3 protein: CASSALGRHEQYF. CDR3 nucleotide sequence: TGTGCCAGCAGCGCCCTCGGCCGACACGAGCAGTACTTC.

This clonotype has only a few counts. The chain is built from TRBV20-1 and TRBJ1-5; TRBD1 agrees at 10 bases. Per the germline V gene, CDR1 is DFQATT and CDR2 is SNEGSKA (reference sequence). The CDR3 consists of 15 residues. V trimming: 4 bases; J trimming: 1 base; junction bases outside the gene matches: 4. CDR3 sequence: CSAKRQGASNQPQHF. CDR3 nucleotide sequence: TGCAGTGCTAAAAGACAGGGGGCCAGCAATCAGCCCCAGCATTTT.

The J gene is TRBJ1-6, the V gene TRBV10-3; D call uncertain. The CDR3 has 14 residues. Germline loops: CDR1 ENHRY, CDR2 SYGVKD. V was shortened by 5 bases and J by 5 bases, with 10 bases between the two germline ends. CDR3 residues: CAISLGSDNSPLHF. In nucleotides, the CDR3 is TGTGCCATCAGTCTCGGGAGCGATAATTCACCCCTCCACTTT.

This chain connects TRBV19 to TRBJ1-5, with D possibly being TRBD1 (5 bases). V lost 4 bases to trimming and J lost 4 bases, with 8 bases between them. Germline assignment: CDR1 LNHDA and CDR2 SQIVND (reference sequence). This CDR3 has 13 amino acids. The CDR3 DNA sequence: TGTGCCAGTAGTACACAGGTGAATCAGCCCCAGCATTTT. This codes for CASSTQVNQPQHF.

V gene TRBV27 combines with J gene TRBJ1-5; TRBD1 agrees at 8 bases. From germline, CDR1 is MNHEY and CDR2 SMNVEV (reference sequence). The junction had 4 bases not matched to a gene; V was cut back by 6 bases and J by 0 bases. This CDR3 region has 15 residues. CDR3 loop: CASRTTGGSNQPQHF. CDR3 bases: TGTGCCAGCAGGACCACAGGGGGTAGCAATCAGCCCCAGCATTTT.

This clonotype was observed a handful of times. The rearrangement uses TRBV4-2 and TRBJ2-6; 9 bases align to TRBD1. J was trimmed by 0 bases and V by 5 bases; bases with no gene match: 2. Germline assignment: CDR1 LGHNA and CDR2 YNFKEQ. This CDR3 region has 16 residues. As DNA, the CDR3 is TGTGCCAGCAGCGGGACAGGGAGCTCTGGGGCCAACGTCCTGACTTTC. It translates to CASSGTGSSGANVLTF.

This clonotype was counted a few times. The chain links TRBV5-1 to TRBJ2-3; the match to TRBD2 covers 14 bases. This CDR3 spans 16 amino acids. Per germline, CDR1 SGHRS and CDR2 YFSETQ. The V gene end was trimmed by 4 bases and the J gene end by 2 bases; junction bases not matched to a gene: 3. Here the CDR3 DNA reads TGCGCCAGCAGCGGGGGACTAGCGGGAGTCACAGATACGCAGTATTTT. Its protein product is CASSGGLAGVTDTQYF.

The genes are TRBV7-6 and TRBJ2-1; 9 nucleotides agree with TRBD2. Germline V gene data show CDR1 as SGHVS and CDR2 as FNYEAQ. With V trimmed by 3 bases and J by 7 bases, 13 bases remained unmatched. The length of the CDR3 is 17 residues. Written as DNA, the CDR3 is TGTGCCAGCAGCTTCCGAAGTTCGAGCGGGGGGCGGAATGAGCAGTTCTTC. It specifies CASSFRSSSGGRNEQFF.

This clonotype was counted between two and nine times. The chain carries TRBV7-2 and TRBJ2-1; no reliable D call. This CDR3 is 15 amino acids long. Germline V gene data show CDR1 as SGHTA and CDR2 as FQGNSA. The V gene lost 1 base and the J gene lost 2 bases, with 9 bases spanning the gap. CDR3 loop: CASSLELNPYNEQFF. DNA of the CDR3: TGTGCCAGCAGCTTAGAACTGAACCCCTACAATGAGCAGTTCTTC.

The chain employs TRBV4-3 and TRBJ2-5, with 12 bases matching TRBD2. Germline CDR1 is LGHNA and CDR2 is YSLEER. The CDR3 runs 16 residues. Trimming cost V 1 base and J 5 bases; bases outside gene matches: 5. The CDR3 coding sequence is TGCGCCAGCAGCCAAGGACTAGCGGGGGTATGGGAGACCCAGTACTTC. It yields the protein CASSQGLAGVWETQYF.

The CDR3 sequence: CASSSAWADEQFF. The CDR3 DNA sequence: TGCGCCAGCAGCTCCGCTTGGGCCGATGAGCAGTTCTTC. The rearrangement joins TRBV5-1 to TRBJ2-1; D remains ambiguous. Germline CDR1 is SGHRS and CDR2 is YFSETQ. Trimming cost V 3 bases and J 8 bases, with 12 bases left between them. The CDR3 runs 13 residues. The full variable domain, in which reference TRBV5-1 and TRBJ2-1 provide the parts outside the CDR3, is KAGVTQTPRYLIKTRGQQVTLSCSPISGHRSVSWYQQTPGQGLQFLFEYFSETQRNKGNFPGRFSGRQFSNSRSEMNVSTLELGDSALYLCASSSAWADEQFFGPGTRLTVL.

V gene TRBV29-1 combines with J gene TRBJ2-5; TRBD2 agrees at 11 bases. Germline values: CDR1 SQVTM, CDR2 ANQGSEA. The CDR3 contains 15 residues. V shed 3 bases, J shed 9 bases, and the junction held 12 bases outside the gene matches. The CDR3 region is CSVEAGTSGRGAQYF. CDR3 in DNA: TGCAGCGTTGAGGCTGGAACTAGCGGGAGAGGGGCCCAGTACTTC.

This clonotype appeared a few times. The chain combines TRBV11-2 with TRBJ2-1; TRBD2 matches 7 bases. This CDR3 region has 15 residues. CDR1 is SGHAT and CDR2 is FQNNGV in the germline V gene. V shed 2 bases and J 4 bases; nucleotides not matched to a gene: 5. CDR3 in amino acids: CASSLRVAGYNEQFF. Here the CDR3 DNA reads TGTGCCAGCAGCTTAAGGGTAGCGGGTTACAATGAGCAGTTCTTC.

This clonotype has more than one count but fewer than ten. The chain has TRBV2 and TRBJ2-1; the match to TRBD2 covers 12 bases. V shed 5 bases and J 0 bases; nucleotides not matched to a gene: 2. The CDR3 spans 16 residues. CDR1 is SNHLY and CDR2 is FYNNEI in the germline V gene. CDR3 coding DNA: TGTGCCAGCAGTCGACTAGCGGGGGCCTCCTACAATGAGCAGTTCTTC. Protein sequence: CASSRLAGASYNEQFF.

This clonotype showed up just a few times. The V gene is TRBV2, the J gene TRBJ1-3, with 9 nucleotides matching TRBD1. Germline CDR1 reads SNHLY; CDR2 reads FYNNEI. This CDR3 comprises 14 residues. The V segment lost 5 bases and the J segment 5 bases; nucleotides outside the gene matches: 4. This CDR3 is CASSLQGARNTIYF. CDR3 nucleotides: TGTGCCAGCAGTCTACAGGGGGCGAGAAACACCATATATTTT.

This clonotype turned up a few times. This chain links TRBV7-2 with TRBJ2-5; D is ambiguous. The CDR3 consists of 12 residues. Trimming pared 5 bases from V and 10 bases from J, leaving 14 bases between. Germline CDR1 SGHTA, CDR2 FQGNSA. DNA for the CDR3: TGTGCCAGCAGCCCCCAAGAAGGGATCCAGTACTTC. It encodes CASSPQEGIQYF.

The chain links TRBV7-3 to TRBJ2-3, with TRBD2 matching 14 bases. Germline-derived CDR1 and CDR2 are SGHTA and FQGTGA. The J segment lost 3 bases and the V segment lost 5 bases, leaving 4 bases of the junction unmatched. CDR3 length: 16 residues. The CDR3, as DNA: TGTGCCAGCAGCGTGGGGACTAGCGGGAGAACAGATACGCAGTATTTT. Its protein product is CASSVGTSGRTDTQYF.

This clonotype showed up just a few times. The J gene is TRBJ2-4, the V gene TRBV20-1; TRBD2 aligns across 9 bases. The CDR3 is made up of 16 amino acids. From germline, CDR1 is DFQATT and CDR2 SNEGSKA (reference sequence). V dropped 3 bases and J dropped 2; count of bases not matched to a gene: 8. CDR3 nucleotides: TGCAGTGCTAGGGAGGGGCTAGCGGGAACCAAAAACATTCAGTACTTC. This codes for CSAREGLAGTKNIQYF.

This clonotype was recorded many times. This chain links TRBV6-7 with TRBJ1-6; no clear D gene. TRBV6-7 is placed among ORFs of uncertain function. The CDR3 loop spans 16 amino acids. The V gene lost 4 bases and the J gene lost 8 bases, with 18 bases spanning the gap. CDR3 residues: CASSSPGRSYYSPLHF. Here the CDR3 DNA reads TGTGCCAGCAGTTCCCCGGGCAGAAGTTATTATTCACCCCTCCACTTT.

The table lists this clonotype with a few counts. V is TRBV6-1 and J is TRBJ1-2; D is perhaps TRBD1 (6 bases). Between the trimmed V and J ends, which lost 10 bases and 1 base, there was a span of 19 bases. From germline, CDR1 is MNHNS and CDR2 SASEGT. The CDR3 is 15 amino acids. CDR3 DNA: TGTGCCACCCCCCACCGGGGGGCTCTTAACTATGGCTACACCTTC. It specifies CATPHRGALNYGYTF.

At least ten counts were recorded for this clonotype. V and J are TRBV19 and TRBJ1-1, with D uncertain. V lost 7 bases, J lost 6 bases, and 9 bases lay in between. This CDR3 has 11 residues. From germline, CDR1 is LNHDA and CDR2 SQIVND (reference sequence). The CDR3 nucleotides are TGTGCCAGTACCGGCGGGGCTGAAGCTTTCTTT. As protein: CASTGGAEAFF. The variable domain in full, completed from reference TRBV19 and TRBJ1-1, reads DGGITQSPKYLFRKEGQNVTLSCEQNLNHDAMYWYRQDPGQGLRLIYYSQIVNDFQKGDIAEGYSVSREKKESFPLTVTSAQKNPTAFYLCASTGGAEAFFGQGTRLTVV.

This clonotype was counted ten times or more. The rearrangement joins TRBV10-3 to TRBJ1-4; TRBD1 might be the D (5 bases). The CDR3 runs to 14 residues. Germline lookup yields CDR1 ENHRY and CDR2 SYGVKD. Between the trimmed V and J ends, which lost 8 bases and 3 bases, there was a span of 13 bases. CDR3 coding DNA: TGTGCCATCCGAAACCCAGGGCCTAATGAAAAACTGTTTTTT. It encodes CAIRNPGPNEKLFF.

The chain couples TRBV3-1 to TRBJ2-5; the D gene is possibly TRBD1 (5 bases). Looked up from germline, CDR1 is LGHDT and CDR2 is YNNKEL (reference sequence). The CDR3 contains 15 residues. Trimming cost V 2 bases and J 5 bases, with 15 bases left between them. This CDR3 is CASSQPDGPGETQYF. CDR3 DNA sequence: TGTGCCAGCAGCCAACCCGATGGGCCAGGGGAGACCCAGTACTTC.